What follows are 5 T cell receptor beta chains derived from one specimen sequenced in a study of vaccination effects on CD4 cells after COVID-19. The culture ran for 10 days, and then CD4+ T cells were isolated. These receptors have no known antigen. Here immunoSEQ multiplex PCR was the method, and the copy in TCRdb shows in-frame clones only, minus some. Among roughly 40,000 clones, approximately 71% were seen once, and the ten largest hold more than 3.5%. The sequencing here drew on CD4+ T cells from PBMCs cultured without peptide, taken before COVID-19 vaccination. The receptors originated from a human donor who received a COVID-19 vaccine.

The J gene is TRBJ2-1, the V gene TRBV3-1 (or the pseudogene TRBV3-2); a possible D gene is TRBD2 (5 bases). V lost 1 base and J 7 bases, leaving 11 bases between the germline ends. CDR1 and CDR2 from the germline V gene are LGHDT and YNNKEL (reference sequence). CDR3 length equals 14 residues. The chain's CDR3 is CASSQVSTGNEQFF. The DNA for the CDR3 is TGTGCCAGCAGCCAAGTTTCGACGGGGAATGAGCAGTTCTTC.

The chain joins TRBV25-1 to TRBJ1-1; TRBD1 agrees at 7 bases. J lost 1 base, V lost 0 bases, and 2 bases had no gene match. In germline, CDR1 is MGHDK, CDR2 SYGVNS. CDR3 length: 15 amino acids. The CDR3 DNA is TGTGCCAGCAGTGAATATAGACAGGGGAACACTGAAGCTTTCTTT. It translates to CASSEYRQGNTEAFF.

The chain couples TRBV5-5 to TRBJ1-1, with D tentatively TRBD1 (6 bases). The V and J ends lost 6 bases and 0 bases respectively, with 18 bases between them. This CDR3 contains 16 residues. Germline V lookup: CDR1 SGHKS, CDR2 YYEKEE (reference sequence). Written as DNA, the CDR3 is TGTGCCAGCAAAAAACAGGGTAGCGGTATGAACACTGAAGCTTTCTTT. This translates into CASKKQGSGMNTEAFF. Complete variable domain (other parts from reference TRBV5-5 and TRBJ1-1): DAGVTQSPTHLIKTRGQQVTLRCSPISGHKSVSWYQQVLGQGPQFIFQYYEKEERGRGNFPDRFSARQFPNYSSELNVNALLLGDSALYLCASKKQGSGMNTEAFFGQGTRLTVV.

This clone was recorded a few times. The chain has TRBV10-1 and TRBJ1-1; D uncertain. The CDR3 is 13 amino acids. The germline CDR1 and CDR2 sequences are WNHNN and SYGVQD (reference sequence). Trimming shortened V by 0 bases and J by 0 bases, and 2 bases separated the two germline ends. The CDR3: CASSESLNTEAFF. The CDR3 DNA reads as TGCGCCAGCAGTGAGTCCCTGAACACTGAAGCTTTCTTT.

This clone was recorded once. This sequence joins TRBV11-2 and TRBJ2-7, with a tentative D call TRBD2 (6 bases). CDR3 length equals 12 residues. Germline V gives CDR1 SGHAT, CDR2 FQNNGV. The V end was cut by 3 bases, the J end by 6 bases, with 9 bases between. CDR3 amino acids: CASSFQLAEQYF. The CDR3, as DNA: TGTGCCAGCAGCTTTCAACTAGCCGAGCAGTACTTC.